One and the same sample provided the 5 T cell receptor beta chains below, sequenced in a study of T cell responses to AZD1222 COVID-19 vaccine. Assay: immunoSEQ multiplex PCR; the TCRdb copy retains only in-frame clones and omits some. The data hold about 120,000 clones, with roughly 90% observed a single time. Sequenced material: peripheral blood, taken on day 0 of AZD1222 vaccination. The origin of the receptors is an adult in good health.

The V and J genes are TRBV29-1 and TRBJ1-2, with D unresolved. The CDR3 covers 13 residues. Between the trimmed V and J ends, which lost 5 bases and 8 bases, there was a span of 18 bases. Per the germline V gene, CDR1 is SQVTM and CDR2 is ANQGSEA. The CDR3 region is CSVLAEPPSGYTF. In DNA, the CDR3 is TGCAGCGTTCTGGCTGAGCCCCCGAGCGGCTACACCTTC.

This clone showed up just once. The J gene is TRBJ2-3, the V gene TRBV19; no firm D call. This CDR3 is built from 14 residues. In germline, CDR1 is LNHDA, CDR2 SQIVND (reference sequence). Trimming removed 2 bases at V and 7 bases at J, with 13 bases between. As DNA, the CDR3 is TGTGCCAGTAGTATATCTTTGGCGGATTATACGCAGTATTTT. It specifies CASSISLADYTQYF.

This clone is a singleton in its sample. CDR3 residues: CATTERSQSYNSPLHF. The CDR3 region has the DNA TGTGCCACCACGGAGAGATCGCAGTCCTATAATTCACCCCTCCACTTT. This sequence joins TRBV24-1 and TRBJ1-6; D remains ambiguous. Germline V gene lookup returns CDR1 KGHDR and CDR2 SFDVKD. Trimming shortened V by 8 bases and J by 1 base, and 14 bases separated the two germline ends. CDR3 size: 16 residues.

This clone was observed once. The rearrangement uses TRBV5-5 and TRBJ2-3, with 7 bases aligning to TRBD1. The CDR3 spans 15 residues. V shed 7 bases and J 2 bases; nucleotides not matched to a gene: 10. CDR1 is SGHKS, CDR2 YYEKEE, per germline (reference sequence). Here the CDR3 reads CASVTYRGFTDTQYF. CDR3 in DNA: TGTGCCAGCGTCACCTACAGGGGATTCACAGATACGCAGTATTTT.

The genes are TRBV14 and TRBJ2-7, with D tentatively TRBD1 (6 bases). Germline V gene sequence: CDR1 SGHDN, CDR2 FVKESK. Trimming removed 1 base at V and 3 bases at J, with 13 bases between. This CDR3 is 15 amino acids long. The CDR3 region is CASSQGVGQIYEQYF. The CDR3 DNA is TGTGCCAGCAGCCAAGGGGTTGGACAGATCTACGAGCAGTACTTC.